Below, one T cell receptor (beta chain) is given with its context. This CDR3 spans 15 amino acids. Germline values: CDR1 MNHEY, CDR2 SVGAGI. V gave up 5 bases and J gave up 0 bases, with 12 bases separating them. The protocol was immunoSEQ multiplex PCR, while the TCRdb copy is restricted to in-frame clones and leaves out a portion. The table has approximately 1.5 million clones, about 98% seen once. This sample is part of a study of shared clonotypes between healthy human individuals. The chain is built from TRBV6-5 and TRBJ2-3; no clear D. The clonotype originates from a man aged 25 to 40 in good health. Material: naive CD4+ T cells sorted from blood. Noted subset: CD45RA+ positively selected. The CDR3 DNA is TGTGCCAGCAGTCCCGTCTGGTTTAGCACAGATACGCAGTATTTT. Amino acid sequence: CASSPVWFSTDTQYF.